This T cell receptor beta chain originates from a study of T cells in localized non-small cell lung cancer. The V end lost 5 bases, the J end lost 2 bases, and 10 bases lay between the germline ends. Germline V gene sequence: CDR1 SEHNR, CDR2 FQNEAQ (reference sequence). This CDR3 spans 14 amino acids. Generated by immunoSEQ multiplex PCR, the TCRdb table keeps only in-frame clones and is missing some. The sample yields 35,000 to 40,000 clones, 86% seen once. V and J are TRBV7-9 and TRBJ1-5; the D is unclear. Source: peripheral blood, taken before any cancer treatment. The receptor was isolated from a man aged 35 to 69 with stage I lung adenocarcinoma. CDR3 sequence: CASSPSNGNQPQHF. The CDR3 DNA is TGTGCCAGCAGCCCTTCGAATGGCAATCAGCCCCAGCATTTT. Combining the CDR3 with reference TRBV7-9 and TRBJ1-5 gives the whole variable domain DTGVSQNPRHKITKRGQNVTFRCDPISEHNRLYWYRQTLGQGPEFLTYFQNEAQLEKSRLLSDRFSAERPKGSFSTLEIQRTEQGDSAMYLCASSPSNGNQPQHFGDGTRLSIL.